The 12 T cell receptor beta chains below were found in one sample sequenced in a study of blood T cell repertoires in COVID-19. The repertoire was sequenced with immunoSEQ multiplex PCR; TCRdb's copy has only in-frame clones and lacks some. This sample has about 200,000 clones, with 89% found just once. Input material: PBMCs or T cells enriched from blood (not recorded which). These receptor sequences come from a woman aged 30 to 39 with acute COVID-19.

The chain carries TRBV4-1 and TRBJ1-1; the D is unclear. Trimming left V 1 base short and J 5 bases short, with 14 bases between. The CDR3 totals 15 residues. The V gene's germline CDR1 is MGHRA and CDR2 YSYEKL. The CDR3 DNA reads TGCGCCAGCAGCCAAGGATACGGGGAGGTGACTGAAGCTTTCTTT. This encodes CASSQGYGEVTEAFF.

The CDR3 nucleotides read TGTGCCAGCAGTTTCGGGGCTAACTATGGCTACACCTTC. It is translated as CASSFGANYGYTF. The V and J genes are TRBV16 and TRBJ1-2; D ambiguous. The CDR3 spans 13 residues. V dropped 6 bases and J dropped 0 bases, with 8 bases sitting between them. Per the germline V gene, CDR1 is KGHSY and CDR2 is FQNENV. Full variable domain (rest looked up from reference TRBV16 and TRBJ1-2): GEEVAQTPKHLVRGEGQKAKLYCAPIKGHSYVFWYQQVLKNEFKFLISFQNENVFDETGMPKERFSAKCLPNSPCSLEIQATKLEDSAVYFCASSFGANYGYTFGSGTRLTVV.

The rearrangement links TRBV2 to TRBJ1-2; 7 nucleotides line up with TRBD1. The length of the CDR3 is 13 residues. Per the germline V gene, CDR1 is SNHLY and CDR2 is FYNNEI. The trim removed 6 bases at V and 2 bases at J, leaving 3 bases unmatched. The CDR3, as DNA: TGTGCCAGCAGCCCGGGACAGAACTATGGCTACACCTTC. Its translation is CASSPGQNYGYTF.

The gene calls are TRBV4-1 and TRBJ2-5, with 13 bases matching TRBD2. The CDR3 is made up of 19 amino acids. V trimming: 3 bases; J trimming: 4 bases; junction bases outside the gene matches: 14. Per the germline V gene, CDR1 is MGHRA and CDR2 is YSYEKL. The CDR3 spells CASSHRLAGGPLPPETQYF. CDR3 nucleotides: TGCGCCAGCAGCCATCGACTAGCGGGGGGCCCGCTCCCACCAGAGACCCAGTACTTC.

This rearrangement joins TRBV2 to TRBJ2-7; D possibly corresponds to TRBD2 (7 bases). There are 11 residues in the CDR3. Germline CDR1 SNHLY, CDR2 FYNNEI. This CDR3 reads CAGGESYEQYF. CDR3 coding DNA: TGTGCAGGGGGGGAGAGCTACGAGCAGTACTTC.

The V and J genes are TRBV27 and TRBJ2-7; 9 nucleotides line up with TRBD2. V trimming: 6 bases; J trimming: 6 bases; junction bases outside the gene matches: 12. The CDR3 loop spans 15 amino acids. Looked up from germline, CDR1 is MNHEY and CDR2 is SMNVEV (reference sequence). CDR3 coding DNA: TGTGCCAGCAGATATAGCGGGGGCCCAGTTTTCGAGCAGTACTTC. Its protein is CASRYSGGPVFEQYF.

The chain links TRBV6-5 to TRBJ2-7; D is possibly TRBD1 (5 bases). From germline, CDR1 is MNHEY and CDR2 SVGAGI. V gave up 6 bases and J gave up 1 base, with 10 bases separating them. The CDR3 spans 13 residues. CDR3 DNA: TGTGCCAGCAGGTGGACACTTTCCTACGAGCAGTACTTC. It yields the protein CASRWTLSYEQYF.

The DNA of the CDR3 is TGTGCCAGCAGCCCCACAGGGACCACTGAAGCTTTCTTT. Its protein product is CASSPTGTTEAFF. The gene calls are TRBV5-5 and TRBJ1-1; maybe TRBD1 (6 bases). Germline V gene lookup returns CDR1 SGHKS and CDR2 YYEKEE (reference sequence). V was shortened by 4 bases and J by 4 bases, with 11 bases between the two germline ends. The CDR3 is 13 residues long.

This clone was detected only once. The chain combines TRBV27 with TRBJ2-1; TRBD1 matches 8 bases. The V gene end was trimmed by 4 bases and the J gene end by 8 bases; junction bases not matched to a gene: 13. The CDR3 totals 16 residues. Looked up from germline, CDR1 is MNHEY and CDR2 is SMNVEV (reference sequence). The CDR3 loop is CASSSHDTRDRYEQFF. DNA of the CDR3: TGTGCCAGCAGTTCCCACGACACCAGGGACAGGTATGAGCAGTTCTTC.

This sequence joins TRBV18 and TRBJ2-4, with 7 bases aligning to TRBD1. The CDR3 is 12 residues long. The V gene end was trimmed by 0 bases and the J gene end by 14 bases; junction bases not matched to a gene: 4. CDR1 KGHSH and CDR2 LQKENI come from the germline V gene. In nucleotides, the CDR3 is TGTGCCAGCTCACCACCGGGCGACAGGGAGTACTTC. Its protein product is CASSPPGDREYF.

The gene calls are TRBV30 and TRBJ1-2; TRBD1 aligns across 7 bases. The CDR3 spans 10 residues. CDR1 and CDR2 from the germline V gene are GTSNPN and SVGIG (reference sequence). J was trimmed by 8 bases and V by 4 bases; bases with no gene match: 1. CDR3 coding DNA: TGTGCCTGGAAGGGGGCGGGCTACACCTTC. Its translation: CAWKGAGYTF. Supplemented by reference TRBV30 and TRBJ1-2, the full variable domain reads SQTIHQWPATLVQPVGSPLSLECTVEGTSNPNLYWYRQAAGRGLQLLFYSVGIGQISSEVPQNLSASRPQDRQFILSSKKLLLSDSGFYLCAWKGAGYTFGSGTRLTVV.

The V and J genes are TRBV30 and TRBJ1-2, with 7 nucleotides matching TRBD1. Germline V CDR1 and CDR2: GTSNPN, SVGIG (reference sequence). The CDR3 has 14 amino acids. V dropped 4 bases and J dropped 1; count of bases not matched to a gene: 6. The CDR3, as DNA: TGTGCCTGGACCGCCGGGACAGATAACTATGGCTACACCTTC. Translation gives CAWTAGTDNYGYTF.